Shown below are 12 T cell receptor beta chains from a single sample sequenced in a study of shared clonotypes between healthy human individuals. Sequencing was performed with immunoSEQ multiplex PCR; in TCRdb, only in-frame clones are kept and a portion is missing. Among approximately 2,300,000 clones listed, about 90% were seen once. The source material was naive CD4+ T cells from PBMCs. Indicated subset: CD45RA+ positively selected. The receptor set was obtained from a man aged 18 to 29 in good health. Some clones in this sample may be carry-over from other donors' samples.

This sequence joins TRBV5-1 and TRBJ1-3; unclear D gene. This CDR3 is 14 amino acids long. Deletions cut 3 bases from V and 4 bases from J, with 11 bases between. The germline CDR1 and CDR2 sequences are SGHRS and YFSETQ. This CDR3 reads CASSSAGIGNTIYF. The CDR3 coding sequence is TGCGCCAGCAGCTCCGCCGGGATAGGAAACACCATATATTTT.

This sequence joins TRBV7-2 and TRBJ2-3; perhaps TRBD1 as D (6 bases). Germline V lookup: CDR1 SGHTA, CDR2 FQGNSA. Trimming shortened V by 5 bases and J by 4 bases, and 10 bases separated the two germline ends. There are 13 residues in the CDR3. The CDR3 is CASSAQGSDTQYF. The CDR3 DNA is TGTGCCAGCAGCGCCCAGGGGTCAGATACGCAGTATTTT.

V usage is TRBV7-8 and J usage is TRBJ2-7, with TRBD1 matching over 8 bases. There are 14 residues in the CDR3. Germline CDR1 and CDR2: SGHVS and FQNEAQ. Trimming removed 5 bases from V and 6 bases from J; junction bases left unmatched: 9. The CDR3, as DNA: TGTGCCAGCAGCCACCTACGGACAGGGACCGAGCAGTACTTC. Encoded protein: CASSHLRTGTEQYF.

Comment on this clone: This CDR3 is also generated by other DNA sequences in the sample. The chain recombines TRBV27 with TRBJ1-1, with TRBD1 identical over 7 bases. This CDR3 is 13 amino acids long. Germline CDR1 is MNHEY and CDR2 is SMNVEV (reference sequence). The trim removed 4 bases at V and 2 bases at J, leaving 1 base unmatched. The CDR3 DNA reads as TGTGCCAGCAGTTACAGGGGAAACACTGAAGCTTTCTTT. As protein: CASSYRGNTEAFF.

Comment on this clone: Distinct nucleotide sequences in the sample also encode this CDR3. CDR3 amino acids: CASSLDSYNEQFF. CDR3 nucleotide sequence: TGTGCCAGCAGCTTAGACTCCTACAATGAGCAGTTCTTC. The rearrangement joins TRBV5-4 to TRBJ2-1; D not resolved. Trimming stripped 2 bases from V and 0 bases from J, with 3 bases between. The CDR3 loop spans 13 amino acids. Germline assignment: CDR1 SGHNT and CDR2 YYREEE (reference sequence).

This clone came up once. The chain is built from TRBV5-1 and TRBJ2-3; 9 bases map to TRBD1. The junction had 10 bases not matched to a gene; V was cut back by 5 bases and J by 3 bases. The CDR3 contains 16 residues. Germline assignment: CDR1 SGHRS and CDR2 YFSETQ. CDR3 loop: CASRILRDRVTDTQYF. In DNA form, the CDR3 reads TGCGCCAGCAGAATCCTCCGGGACAGGGTTACAGATACGCAGTATTTT.

This rearrangement joins TRBV2 to TRBJ2-2; no definite D call. V shed 4 bases and J shed 3 bases, with 3 bases lying between them. This CDR3 has 12 residues. Germline CDR1 reads SNHLY; CDR2 reads FYNNEI. The CDR3 coding sequence is TGTGCCAGCAGTGCCCACACCGGGGAGCTGTTTTTT. Translating it yields CASSAHTGELFF.

The chain has TRBV7-3 and TRBJ1-2; a weak D match, TRBD1 (5 bases). Germline CDR1 SGHTA, CDR2 FQGTGA. The length of the CDR3 is 12 residues. V was cut by 5 bases and J by 11 bases, with 15 bases left in between. CDR3 in amino acids: CASSRNQGPYTF. CDR3 DNA: TGTGCCAGCAGCCGGAACCAGGGACCGTACACCTTC.

The gene calls are TRBV6-1 and TRBJ1-1; perhaps TRBD1 as D (5 bases). Trimming cost V 3 bases and J 11 bases, with 16 bases left between them. This CDR3 comprises 13 residues. Germline CDR1 and CDR2: MNHNS and SASEGT. The CDR3, as DNA: TGTGCCAGCAGTGATCGGGGTGGGGCGGAGGCTTTCTTT. Its protein product is CASSDRGGAEAFF.

The rearrangement uses TRBV18 and TRBJ2-1; 14 bases align to TRBD2. With V trimmed by 6 bases and J by 5 bases, 9 bases remained unmatched. The CDR3 loop spans 17 amino acids. Germline V gene data show CDR1 as KGHSH and CDR2 as LQKENI. Here the CDR3 reads CASSGLAGDFLHNEQFF. In DNA, the CDR3 is TGTGCCAGCTCGGGACTAGCGGGAGATTTTCTCCACAATGAGCAGTTCTTC.

The chain links TRBV11-2 to TRBJ2-5; no firm D call. The V and J ends lost 2 bases and 9 bases respectively, with 7 bases between them. Germline CDR1 is SGHAT and CDR2 is FQNNGV. This CDR3 contains 11 residues. The CDR3 reads CASSLILAQYF. The CDR3 DNA follows: TGTGCCAGCAGCTTAATCCTCGCCCAGTACTTC.

This chain links TRBV30 with TRBJ2-2; 8 nucleotides align to TRBD1. Germline V gives CDR1 GTSNPN, CDR2 SVGIG (reference sequence). Trimming at V came to 0 bases and at J to 0 bases, leaving 6 bases not matched to a gene. The CDR3 extends over 17 amino acids. CDR3 sequence: CAWSVPKGQANTGELFF. The CDR3 nucleotides are TGTGCCTGGAGTGTACCTAAGGGACAGGCGAACACCGGGGAGCTGTTTTTT.